The next 17 T cell receptor beta chains were all read from a single sample in a study of blood T cells in healthy people across ages. For the second PCR, which ran for about 6 to 11 cycles, a sample-barcoded 5' primer and a J-beta primer mix were used. TCRdb called the 5' RACE reads again in MiXCR, with one record for every CDR3 protein. The table lists roughly 1 million distinct CDR3 sequences, around 27% of them singletons. This sample also appeared in a second study, on T cells of mothers and their children.

The sequencing input was blood. These TCRs come from a girl aged 2-9 years in good health.

This clonotype was seen only a few times. The chain joins TRBV7-2 to TRBJ1-2; D is undetermined. The CDR3 runs 12 residues. CDR1 SGHTA and CDR2 FQGNSA come from the germline V gene. Trimming cost V 5 bases and J 2 bases, with 6 bases left between them. The DNA for the CDR3 is TGTGCCAGCAGCCTTCTGAACTATGGCTACACCTTC. Translation: CASSLLNYGYTF.

This clonotype was detected only a few times. This rearrangement joins TRBV6-2 or TRBV6-3 to TRBJ1-5; perhaps TRBD1 as D (6 bases). Germline-derived CDR1 and CDR2 are MNHEY and SVGEGT. V lost 2 bases and J 7 bases, leaving 15 bases between the germline ends. This CDR3 has 15 amino acids. CDR3 in amino acids: CASSYGDTVNQPQHF. CDR3 nucleotides: TGTGCCAGCAGTTACGGGGACACGGTGAACCAGCCCCAGCATTTT.

This clonotype was seen only a few times. Here the CDR3 reads CASSLVGTGYNEQFF. The CDR3, as DNA: TGTGCCAGCAGCTTGGTAGGGACAGGGTACAATGAGCAGTTCTTC. The chain is built from TRBV5-5 and TRBJ2-1; 9 nucleotides align to TRBD1. Germline CDR1 SGHKS, CDR2 YYEKEE (reference sequence). CDR3 length: 15 amino acids. Unmatched junction bases numbered 2, after V lost 0 bases and J lost 4 bases.

The chain has TRBV12-3 or TRBV12-4 and TRBJ1-3, with 9 positions matching TRBD1. This CDR3 is built from 16 residues. V was clipped by 5 bases and J by 3 bases; unmatched bases: 8. The CDR3 reads CASSPRTGADGNTIYF. In nucleotides, the CDR3 is TGTGCCAGCAGTCCCCGGACAGGGGCAGATGGAAACACCATATATTTT.

This rearrangement joins TRBV28 to TRBJ2-7; TRBD2 matches 9 bases. CDR1 is MDHEN, CDR2 SYDVKM, per germline. The CDR3 runs 17 residues. V shed 5 bases and J 4 bases; nucleotides not matched to a gene: 15. The CDR3 loop reads CASSRGVSGRGGYEQYF. In nucleotides, the CDR3 is TGTGCCAGCAGTAGGGGTGTTAGCGGGAGAGGAGGGTACGAGCAGTACTTC.

This clonotype was observed once. At one of its ends the junction is not consistent with the germline gene, which may arise from a read error. The chain joins TRBV28 to TRBJ2-7; TRBD1 matches 10 bases. The CDR3 is 16 residues long. CDR1 is MDHEN, CDR2 SYDVKM, per germline. The CDR3 sequence: CASSATVGQGLREQYF. Written as DNA, the CDR3 is TGTGCCAGCAGTGCCACTGTGGGACAGGGGTTGCGGGAGCAATACTTC. Looking up the rest from reference TRBV28 and TRBJ2-7 gives the full variable domain: DVKVTQSSRYLVKRTGEKVFLECVQDMDHENMFWYRQDPGLGLRLIYFSYDVKMKEKGDIPEGYSVSREKKERFSLILESASTNQTSMYLCASSATVGQGLREQYFGPGTRLTVT.

This chain joins TRBV20-1 and TRBJ1-2; D remains ambiguous. Trimming stripped 5 bases from V and 8 bases from J, with 6 bases between. This CDR3 comprises 9 residues. Germline CDR1 is DFQATT and CDR2 is SNEGSKA (reference sequence). The CDR3: CSAGPGYTF. CDR3 nucleotides: TGCAGTGCTGGTCCGGGCTACACCTTC.

J is TRBJ2-5 and V is TRBV20-1, with 9 nucleotides matching TRBD2. The ends lost 5 bases at V and 4 bases at J; junction bases unmatched: 5. CDR3 length: 13 residues. From germline, CDR1 is DFQATT and CDR2 SNEGSKA (reference sequence). The CDR3 coding sequence is TGCAGTGCTGCTAGCGGGATTACAGAGACCCAGTACTTC. It codes for CSAASGITETQYF.

For this clonotype: At one end the junction does not follow the germline gene, possibly because of a read error. The chain employs TRBV4-1 and TRBJ2-5; D is possibly TRBD2 (6 bases). Germline lookup yields CDR1 MGHRA and CDR2 YSYEKL. The CDR3 extends over 13 amino acids. The CDR3 spells CASSQGDPGLVCF. In DNA form, the CDR3 reads TGCGCCAGCAGCCAGGGCGATCCGGGACTGGTTTGCTTC.

A few counts support this clonotype. The chain couples TRBV12-3 or TRBV12-4 to TRBJ2-1; D tentatively fits TRBD1 or TRBD2 (5 bases each). This CDR3 is 15 amino acids long. Trimming removed 3 bases from V and 7 bases from J, with 16 bases in between. This chain's CDR3 is CASSFWRGALNEQFF. CDR3 sequence (DNA): TGTGCCAGCAGTTTCTGGAGAGGGGCTTTGAATGAGCAGTTCTTC.

This clonotype appeared a few times. Germline is not matched at one junction end, which may reflect a read error. This chain's CDR3 is CASRPGQVHEENF. Here the CDR3 DNA reads TGTGCCAGCAGGCCGGGACAGGTCCACGAAGAGAACTTC. This chain uses TRBV12-3 or TRBV12-4 with TRBJ2-7; 8 nucleotides match TRBD1. CDR3 length equals 13 residues.

This chain uses TRBV28 with TRBJ2-5, with D perhaps TRBD1 or TRBD2 (5 bases each). This CDR3 has 17 residues. CDR1 and CDR2 from the germline V gene are MDHEN and SYDVKM. The V end lost 3 bases, the J end lost 2 bases, and 19 bases lay between the germline ends. CDR3 protein: CASSFPSGTGNQETQYF. In DNA, the CDR3 is TGTGCCAGCAGTTTCCCTTCCGGGACCGGCAATCAAGAGACCCAGTACTTC.

The chain recombines TRBV10-3 with TRBJ2-7; 7 bases are a match to TRBD1. Germline assignment: CDR1 ENHRY and CDR2 SYGVKD. CDR3 size: 15 residues. The trim removed 0 bases at V and 5 bases at J, leaving 7 bases unmatched. CDR3 loop: CAISESGTEGHEQYF. The CDR3 DNA reads as TGTGCCATCAGTGAGTCAGGGACAGAGGGCCACGAGCAGTACTTC.

The genes are TRBV12-3 or TRBV12-4 and TRBJ1-1; maybe TRBD1 (5 bases). The V gene lost 6 bases and the J gene lost 5 bases, with 13 bases spanning the gap. The CDR3 length is 13 residues. CDR3: CASSPGPSTEAFF. CDR3 bases: TGTGCCAGCAGCCCGGGACCGTCGACTGAAGCTTTCTTT.

Only a few counts were recorded for this clonotype. The chain is built from TRBV7-2 and TRBJ2-5; D tentatively reads TRBD1 or TRBD2 (5 bases each). Germline CDR1 SGHTA, CDR2 FQGNSA. The germline V and J ends were trimmed by 4 bases and 0 bases, with 15 bases remaining between them. CDR3 size: 16 residues. CDR3 region: CASSSEGKGNQETQYF. For the CDR3, the DNA is TGTGCCAGCAGCTCAGAGGGGAAAGGGAACCAAGAGACCCAGTACTTC.

This clonotype has more than one count but fewer than ten. The gene calls are TRBV7-8 and TRBJ1-6; D is perhaps TRBD1 (5 bases). The V gene's germline CDR1 is SGHVS and CDR2 FQNEAQ. This CDR3 is built from 15 residues. Deletions cut 11 bases from V and 0 bases from J, with 14 bases between. CDR3 region: CAGGTVSSYNSPLHF. The CDR3 DNA is TGTGCCGGGGGGACGGTGAGCTCCTATAATTCACCCCTCCACTTT. Looking up the rest from reference TRBV7-8 and TRBJ1-6 gives the full variable domain: GAGVSQSPRYKVAKRGQDVALRCDPISGHVSLFWYQQALGQGPEFLTYFQNEAQLDKSGLPSDRFFAERPEGSVSTLKIQRTQQEDSAVYLCAGGTVSSYNSPLHFGNGTRLTVT.

The chain combines TRBV7-9 with TRBJ1-2, with TRBD1 matching 8 bases. The CDR3 totals 14 residues. CDR1 is SEHNR and CDR2 is FQNEAQ in the germline V gene (reference sequence). The V gene end was trimmed by 5 bases and the J gene end by 4 bases; junction bases not matched to a gene: 6. CDR3 region: CASSPTTGAYGYTF. Here the CDR3 DNA reads TGTGCCAGCAGCCCAACGACAGGGGCCTATGGCTACACCTTC.